Listed below are T cell receptor beta chains from one sample, sequenced in a study of blood T cell repertoires in COVID-19. Produced via immunoSEQ multiplex PCR; TCRdb's table is partial and in-frame only. The sample lists under 200,000 clones; 65% to 90% were seen once. Sample: peripheral blood. Source of these receptors: a human donor in a cohort sampled during active COVID-19. Each CDR3 is given with its conserved first and last residue. A D gene is named only where the DNA matches it firmly. Clone size is stated in some rows and not others, as once, few, many or a class when expanded.

size: -; D: TRBD1; V: TRBV7-3; J: TRBJ2-7; length: 15; CDR3: CASSSGQGATHEQYF; DNA: TGTGCCAGCAGCTCCGGACAGGGGGCGACCCACGAGCAGTACTTC
size: -; D: -; V: TRBV11-2; J: TRBJ1-1; length: 17; CDR3: CASSLEGRGFGNTEAFF; DNA: TGTGCCAGCAGCTTAGAAGGTAGAGGGTTTGGGAACACTGAAGCTTTCTTT
size: -; D: TRBD2; V: TRBV7-2; J: TRBJ2-1; length: 14; CDR3: CASSSVGLANEQFF; DNA: TGTGCCAGCAGCTCAGTGGGACTAGCGAATGAGCAGTTCTTC
size: few; D: -; V: TRBV28; J: TRBJ2-1; length: 11; CDR3: CASSSPRSQFF; DNA: TGTGCCAGCAGTTCCCCCCGGTCGCAGTTCTTC
size: -; D: TRBD1; V: TRBV2; J: TRBJ2-7; length: 14; CDR3: CASSGGQGAYEQYF; DNA: TGTGCCAGCAGTGGGGGACAGGGGGCCTACGAGCAGTACTTC
size: -; D: -; V: TRBV7-2; J: TRBJ2-1; length: 15; CDR3: CASSLRGGRPNEQFF; DNA: TGTGCCAGCAGCTTAAGGGGAGGACGGCCGAATGAGCAGTTCTTC
size: -; D: -; V: TRBV24-1; J: TRBJ2-3; length: 13; CDR3: CATSEASTDTQYF; DNA: TGTGCCACCAGTGAGGCCAGCACAGATACGCAGTATTTT
size: -; D: -; V: TRBV11-3; J: TRBJ1-3; length: 18; CDR3: CASSLNPPGQTSGNTIYF; DNA: TGTGCCAGCAGCTTAAACCCCCCGGGACAAACCTCTGGAAACACCATATATTTT
size: -; D: -; V: TRBV28; J: TRBJ1-3; length: 15; CDR3: CASSPPAGGRNTIYF; DNA: TGTGCCAGCAGCCCTCCCGCGGGAGGGAGAAACACCATATATTTT
size: -; D: -; V: TRBV19; J: TRBJ1-3; length: 14; CDR3: CASSIDSSGNTIYF; DNA: TGTGCCAGTAGTATAGACAGCTCTGGAAACACCATATATTTT
size: -; D: -; V: TRBV7-9; J: TRBJ2-7; length: 16; CDR3: CASSPVGGSPNYEQYF; DNA: TGTGCCAGCAGCCCTGTCGGTGGGAGTCCAAACTACGAGCAGTACTTC
size: once; D: -; V: TRBV5-4; J: TRBJ1-4; length: 15; CDR3: CASSLKVAGSEKLFF; DNA: TGTGCCAGCAGCTTGAAGGTGGCAGGGTCTGAAAAACTGTTTTTT
size: -; D: -; V: TRBV7-9; J: TRBJ1-5; length: 16; CDR3: CASSLEAGGYNQPQHF; DNA: TGTGCCAGCAGCTTAGAGGCGGGGGGCTACAATCAGCCCCAGCATTTT
size: -; D: TRBD2; V: TRBV6-5; J: TRBJ2-7; length: 15; CDR3: CASSWASGRSYEQYF; DNA: TGTGCCAGCAGTTGGGCTAGCGGGAGATCCTACGAGCAGTACTTC
size: -; D: -; V: TRBV19; J: TRBJ2-7; length: 15; CDR3: CASSTSSGSSYEQYF; DNA: TGTGCCAGTAGTACCAGCTCCGGGTCTTCCTACGAGCAGTACTTC
size: -; D: -; V: TRBV4-2; J: TRBJ2-7; length: 13; CDR3: CASSQERAGEQYF; DNA: TGTGCCAGCAGCCAAGAGCGGGCCGGGGAGCAGTACTTC
size: -; D: TRBD1; V: TRBV19; J: TRBJ1-2; length: 17; CDR3: CASSRGQGVFLNYGYTF; DNA: TGTGCCAGTAGTAGGGGACAGGGCGTCTTCCTTAACTATGGCTACACCTTC
size: once; D: TRBD2; V: TRBV7-2; J: TRBJ2-7; length: 14; CDR3: CASSSSGGPLEQYF; DNA: TGTGCCAGCAGTTCAAGCGGGGGGCCCCTCGAGCAGTACTTC
size: -; D: -; V: TRBV6-5; J: TRBJ1-3; length: 12; CDR3: CAARSSGNTIYF; DNA: TGTGCCGCCCGGAGCTCTGGAAACACCATATATTTT
size: -; D: -; V: TRBV29-1; J: TRBJ2-7; length: 14; CDR3: CSVELIDSPYEQYF; DNA: TGCAGCGTTGAACTTATCGACAGTCCCTACGAGCAGTACTTC
size: -; D: -; V: TRBV15; J: TRBJ2-5; length: 14; CDR3: CATRVGGGQETQYF; DNA: TGTGCCACCAGGGTAGGGGGGGGGCAAGAGACCCAGTACTTC
size: -; D: -; V: TRBV6-2/TRBV6-3; J: TRBJ1-1; length: 15; CDR3: CASSPYGAKDTEAFF; DNA: TGTGCCAGCAGTCCGTATGGGGCAAAGGACACTGAAGCTTTCTTT